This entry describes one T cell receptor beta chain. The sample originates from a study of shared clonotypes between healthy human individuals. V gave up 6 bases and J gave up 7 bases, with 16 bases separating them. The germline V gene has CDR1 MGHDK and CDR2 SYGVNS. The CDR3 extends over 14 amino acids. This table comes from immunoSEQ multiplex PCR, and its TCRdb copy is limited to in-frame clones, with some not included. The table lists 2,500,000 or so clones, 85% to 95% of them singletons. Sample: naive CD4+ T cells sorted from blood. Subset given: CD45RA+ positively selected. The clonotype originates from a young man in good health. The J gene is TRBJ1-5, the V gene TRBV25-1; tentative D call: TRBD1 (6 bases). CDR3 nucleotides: TGTGCCAGCAGCGATGACAGGTCGCTACAGCCCCAGCATTTT. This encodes CASSDDRSLQPQHF. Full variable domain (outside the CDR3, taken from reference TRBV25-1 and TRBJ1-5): EADIYQTPRYLVIGTGKKITLECSQTMGHDKMYWYQQDPGMELHLIHYSYGVNSTEKGDLSSESTVSRIRTEHFPLTLESARPSHTSQYLCASSDDRSLQPQHFGDGTRLSIL.